The entry below gives a single TCR beta chain sequence along with its context. This sample was included in a study of blood T cell repertoires in COVID-19. There are 14 residues in the CDR3. V shed 5 bases and J shed 4 bases, with 12 bases lying between them. Germline V gene data show CDR1 as KGHDR and CDR2 as SFDVKD. The method was immunoSEQ multiplex PCR; TCRdb's version includes in-frame clones alone and lacks a portion of them. Here the sample spans around 74,000 clones, about 87% being singletons. The rearrangement links TRBV24-1 to TRBJ2-3; no clear D. This sequence was found in a man between 45 and 60 years old with active COVID-19. Sequencing input: peripheral blood. The CDR3 DNA reads TGTGCCACCAGTGGAGCTGCGTCGGCAGATACGCAGTATTTT. It specifies CATSGAASADTQYF.